This T cell receptor beta chain stems from a study of T cells in localized non-small cell lung cancer. The repertoire was sequenced with immunoSEQ multiplex PCR; TCRdb's copy has only in-frame clones and lacks some. The sample records around 3,600 clones, about 22% being singletons. Study-level findings and limits: Across samples, adjacent lung featured a median roughly 50 of the top 100 tumor clones. Tumor showed lower T cell clonality than uninvolved adjacent lung, where it was highest. A higher density of T cells in blood coincided with extended overall survival.

This CDR3 is 14 amino acids long. V lost 6 bases and J 8 bases, leaving 14 bases between the germline ends. Germline CDR1 MNHGY, CDR2 SAAAGT. By share of the sample, this clone is large (0.1 to 1%). Its antigen remains unidentified. The starting material was lung tumor tissue, obtained before any cancer treatment. The TCR originated in a woman aged 35-70 years with stage I lung adenocarcinoma. V and J are TRBV6-8 and TRBJ1-6, with D hard to call. CDR3 protein: CASSFRADHSPLHF. The CDR3 region has the DNA TGTGCCAGCAGCTTCCGGGCTGACCATTCACCCCTCCACTTT.